Included here is one TCR beta chain sequence, with context. Its antigen is unidentified. This entry is derived from a study of blood T cells in healthy people across ages. Study-wide points: With donor CMV status unknown, expanded clonotype changes were possibly confounded.

V was trimmed by 5 bases and J by 4 bases, leaving 14 bases between them. This CDR3 spans 14 amino acids. Germline V lookup: CDR1 SGHNT, CDR2 YENEEA. The second PCR ran about 6 to 11 cycles with a sample-barcoded 5' primer and J-beta primers. One entry per CDR3 protein, called by TCRdb with MiXCR from the 5' RACE reads. In the table there are hundreds of thousands of distinct CDR3 sequences, 40% to 60% of which are singletons. Isolation of PBMCs gave at least 6 million cells per sample. The clonotype originates from a man aged 30 to 39 in good health. The source material was blood. This chain uses TRBV11-3 with TRBJ2-5, with D perhaps TRBD1 (5 bases). Here the CDR3 reads CASSHDSLGETQYF. Here the CDR3 DNA reads TGTGCCAGCAGCCATGACAGTTTAGGAGAGACCCAGTACTTC.